A selection of T cell receptor beta chains follows, all from one sample in a study of OX40 agonist ivuxolimab in advanced cancers. Sequencing used immunoSEQ multiplex PCR; TCRdb keeps in-frame clones, though not all of them. Among tens of thousands of clones listed, 88% were seen once. The sample here was CD4+ or CD8+ T cells sorted from blood, taken in a trial of the OX40 agonist ivuxolimab. The receptors stem from an adult with an advanced solid tumor such as melanoma, head and neck, liver or kidney cancer. The CDR3 runs from the conserved cysteine through the conserved F or W. A D gene is named only where the DNA matches it firmly. Some rows have no size entry. The others give once, few or many, or a class for an expanded clone.

TRBV6-1,NA,18,TRBJ2-7,NA,CASSENPHQDRGQDEQYF,TGTGCCAGCAGCGAAAACCCCCACCAAGACAGAGGGCAAGACGAGCAGTACTTC
TRBV5-1,NA,14,TRBJ2-3,NA,CASSLAGVTDTQYF,TGCGCCAGCAGCTTGGCCGGGGTCACAGATACGCAGTATTTT
TRBV7-9,NA,15,TRBJ2-1,NA,CASSLGSYTNNEQFF,TGTGCCAGCAGCTTAGGCAGCTACACTAACAATGAGCAGTTCTTC
TRBV4-3,TRBD1,16,TRBJ2-7,NA,CASSPSPGQGVREQYF,TGCGCCAGCAGCCCCTCCCCGGGACAGGGGGTTCGCGAGCAGTACTTC
TRBV19,NA,12,TRBJ1-2,NA,CASFFGDKGYTF,TGTGCCAGTTTCTTTGGAGATAAAGGGTACACCTTC
TRBV27,NA,15,TRBJ1-2,NA,CASSPPGGFGYGYTF,TGTGCCAGCAGTCCCCCCGGGGGGTTCGGGTATGGCTACACCTTC
TRBV2,TRBD1,16,TRBJ2-5,NA,CASRAVDRIFQETQYF,TGTGCCAGCAGGGCCGTGGACAGGATCTTCCAAGAGACCCAGTACTTC
TRBV6-5,TRBD2,16,TRBJ2-2,NA,CASSYSASGSTGELFF,TGTGCCAGCAGTTACTCGGCTAGCGGGTCCACCGGGGAGCTGTTTTTT
TRBV6-1,NA,14,TRBJ2-7,NA,CASSEGDISYEQYF,TGTGCCAGCAGTGAAGGGGACATCTCCTACGAGCAGTACTTC
TRBV5-6,TRBD2,19,TRBJ2-1,NA,CASSLTSGRVLTYYNEQFF,TGTGCCAGCAGCCTGACTAGCGGGAGGGTCCTCACCTACTACAATGAGCAGTTCTTC
TRBV4-3,NA,14,TRBJ2-1,medium-sized,CASSQEEAAWEQFF,TGCGCCAGCAGCCAAGAGGAGGCGGCCTGGGAGCAGTTCTTC
TRBV4-1,TRBD2,16,TRBJ2-1,NA,CASSQDWLAGGDEQFF,TGCGCCAGCAGCCAAGATTGGCTAGCGGGGGGCGATGAGCAGTTCTTC
TRBV6-5,TRBD1,15,TRBJ2-1,NA,CASSYSTTGSNEQFF,TGTGCCAGCAGTTACTCGACGACAGGGTCAAATGAGCAGTTCTTC
TRBV7-9,TRBD1,14,TRBJ2-7,NA,CASSRWTGTGEQYF,TGTGCCAGCAGCCGTTGGACAGGGACGGGCGAGCAGTACTTC
TRBV19,TRBD2,14,TRBJ2-1,NA,CASLSAGGYNEQFF,TGTGCCAGCCTTTCCGCGGGAGGATACAATGAGCAGTTCTTC
TRBV7-9,NA,14,TRBJ2-7,once,CASSLPDRTNEQYF,TGTGCCAGCAGCTTACCGGACCGGACTAACGAGCAGTACTTC
TRBV7-2,TRBD2,15,TRBJ2-1,NA,CASSVGLAQFNEQFF,TGTGCCAGCAGCGTGGGACTAGCGCAGTTCAATGAGCAGTTCTTC
TRBV27,NA,14,TRBJ2-6,NA,CATNDLSGANVLTF,TGTGCCACCAATGACCTCTCTGGGGCCAACGTCCTGACTTTC